These 27 T cell receptor beta chains were sequenced from one sample in a study of blood T cell repertoires in COVID-19. Generated by immunoSEQ multiplex PCR, the TCRdb table keeps only in-frame clones and is missing some. The sample records 200,000 to 250,000 clones, approximately 83% being singletons. Sequenced material: peripheral blood. The origin of the receptors is a woman aged 45-65 years with acute or convalescent COVID-19.

This clone has a single count. V is TRBV4-2 and J is TRBJ1-5, with D perhaps TRBD1 (6 bases). The germline V and J ends were trimmed by 1 base and 3 bases, with 13 bases remaining between them. This CDR3 contains 16 residues. The germline gives CDR1 LGHNA, CDR2 YNFKEQ. DNA of the CDR3: TGTGCCAGCAGCCAAGCTGTGACAGGACCCAATCAGCCCCAGCATTTT. Protein: CASSQAVTGPNQPQHF.

V usage is TRBV10-3 and J usage is TRBJ1-3, with D uncertain. The germline V and J ends were trimmed by 11 bases and 0 bases, with 11 bases remaining between them. This CDR3 is 13 amino acids long. Germline CDR1 reads ENHRY; CDR2 reads SYGVKD. In nucleotides, the CDR3 is TGTGCCGTTAGACTGCACTCTGGAAACACCATATATTTT. This codes for CAVRLHSGNTIYF.

The V gene is TRBV7-9, the J gene TRBJ2-2; the match to TRBD1 covers 7 bases. Losses at the gene ends were 8 bases for V and 0 bases for J; bases not matched to a gene: 6. Germline V gene sequence: CDR1 SEHNR, CDR2 FQNEAQ (reference sequence). The CDR3 length is 15 residues. The CDR3 DNA reads as TGTGCCAGCTCCAGGACAGGCGCGAACACCGGGGAGCTGTTTTTT. Its translation is CASSRTGANTGELFF. Together with reference TRBV7-9 and TRBJ2-2, the CDR3 gives the full variable domain: DTGVSQNPRHKITKRGQNVTFRCDPISEHNRLYWYRQTLGQGPEFLTYFQNEAQLEKSRLLSDRFSAERPKGSFSTLEIQRTEQGDSAMYLCASSRTGANTGELFFGEGSRLTVL.

The rearrangement joins TRBV7-3 to TRBJ2-3; 8 nucleotides agree with TRBD2. This CDR3 is 16 amino acids long. CDR1 and CDR2 (germline): SGHTA, FQGTGA. J lost 3 bases, V lost 5 bases, and 10 bases had no gene match. The CDR3 region is CASSDGRGAGTDTQYF. CDR3 nucleotide sequence: TGTGCCAGCAGCGACGGGCGGGGGGCTGGAACAGATACGCAGTATTTT.

The chain links TRBV10-3 to TRBJ2-1; 8 bases agree with TRBD1. The CDR3 runs to 12 residues. Germline CDR1 and CDR2: ENHRY and SYGVKD. Losses at the gene ends were 6 bases for V and 8 bases for J; bases not matched to a gene: 3. The CDR3 here is CAISAGGDEQFF. CDR3 bases: TGTGCCATCAGCGCAGGGGGCGATGAGCAGTTCTTC.

Only a few counts were recorded for this clone. This sequence joins TRBV27 and TRBJ1-2; 10 bases line up with TRBD1. The V and J ends lost 5 bases and 4 bases, in that order; junction bases with no gene match: 10. The CDR3 totals 16 residues. The germline CDR1 and CDR2 sequences are MNHEY and SMNVEV (reference sequence). The CDR3 here is CASSRGRTGGGYGYTF. In DNA, the CDR3 is TGTGCCAGCAGTCGAGGTAGGACAGGGGGGGGCTATGGCTACACCTTC.

The chain employs TRBV24-1 and TRBJ2-1; 11 nucleotides match TRBD2. Trimming removed 2 bases from V and 1 base from J; junction bases left unmatched: 3. The CDR3 is made up of 17 amino acids. In germline, CDR1 is KGHDR, CDR2 SFDVKD. The CDR3 here is CATSDWGLAESYNEQFF. The CDR3 DNA is TGTGCCACCAGTGATTGGGGACTAGCGGAGTCCTACAATGAGCAGTTCTTC.

The chain recombines TRBV19 with TRBJ2-5, with D possibly TRBD1 on 6 matching bases. The CDR3 is 14 residues long. Trimming removed 8 bases from V and 2 bases from J, with 15 bases in between. From germline, CDR1 is LNHDA and CDR2 SQIVND (reference sequence). The CDR3: CASSGQPLQETQYF. The CDR3 nucleotides read TGTGCCAGTTCCGGACAGCCCTTACAAGAGACCCAGTACTTC. Together with reference TRBV19 and TRBJ2-5, the CDR3 gives the full variable domain: DGGITQSPKYLFRKEGQNVTLSCEQNLNHDAMYWYRQDPGQGLRLIYYSQIVNDFQKGDIAEGYSVSREKKESFPLTVTSAQKNPTAFYLCASSGQPLQETQYFGPGTRLLVL.

This chain uses TRBV7-2 with TRBJ2-1; D possibly corresponds to TRBD1 (5 bases). Germline CDR1 and CDR2: SGHTA and FQGNSA. The V gene lost 1 base and the J gene lost 9 bases, with 10 bases spanning the gap. The CDR3 sequence is 13 residues long. The CDR3 coding sequence is TGTGCCAGCAGCTTAGGGGGCTTCGGTGAGCAGTTCTTC. Its protein product is CASSLGGFGEQFF.

This clone was detected once. The chain is built from TRBV29-1 and TRBJ1-1; D is possibly TRBD1 (6 bases). The CDR3 totals 12 residues. Germline V CDR1 and CDR2: SQVTM, ANQGSEA. Trimming stripped 4 bases from V and 6 bases from J, with 12 bases between. CDR3 protein: CSVVRGGAEAFF. The DNA of the CDR3 is TGCAGCGTTGTAAGAGGGGGTGCTGAAGCTTTCTTT.

The V and J genes are TRBV27 and TRBJ2-7; 9 bases are shared with TRBD2. This CDR3 has 14 residues. V lost 5 bases, J lost 2 bases, and 4 bases stayed unmatched. Germline loops: CDR1 MNHEY, CDR2 SMNVEV (reference sequence). The CDR3 DNA reads as TGTGCCAGCAGTGATCTAGCGGGACCCTACGAGCAGTACTTC. Residues: CASSDLAGPYEQYF.

The chain's CDR3 is CASSDSMVWGAQIRSNQPQHF. The CDR3 nucleotides are TGTGCCAGCAGTGACTCGATGGTGTGGGGAGCACAGATCAGAAGCAATCAGCCCCAGCATTTT. This rearrangement joins TRBV6-4 to TRBJ1-5; D ambiguous. The length of the CDR3 is 21 residues. Germline CDR1 and CDR2: MRHNA and SNTAGT. The V end lost 0 bases, the J end lost 1 base, and 25 bases lay between the germline ends.

This chain uses TRBV2 with TRBJ1-6, with D unclear. Germline V gene data show CDR1 as SNHLY and CDR2 as FYNNEI. The CDR3 length is 14 residues. Trimming shortened V by 0 bases and J by 6 bases, and 6 bases separated the two germline ends. The DNA of the CDR3 is TGTGCCAGCAGTGAAGCGCTGGCTAATTCACCCCTCCACTTT. It specifies CASSEALANSPLHF.

The chain is built from TRBV3-1 (or the pseudogene TRBV3-2) and TRBJ2-7; D unclear. V dropped 3 bases and J dropped 2 bases, with 5 bases sitting between them. The CDR3 has 12 amino acids. Germline CDR1 LGHDT, CDR2 YNNKEL (reference sequence). CDR3 protein: CASSHLTYEQYF. CDR3 in DNA: TGTGCCAGCAGCCATCTTACCTACGAGCAGTACTTC.

This chain joins TRBV30 and TRBJ2-4; maybe TRBD1 (7 bases). Germline CDR1 and CDR2: GTSNPN and SVGIG (reference sequence). V shed 1 base and J shed 7 bases, with 17 bases lying between them. The CDR3 has 15 residues. The CDR3 DNA follows: TGTGCCTGGAGTGGAGGGGGCAGCGGGTCGAACATTCAGTACTTC. It specifies CAWSGGGSGSNIQYF.

This chain links TRBV7-2 with TRBJ1-6; D call uncertain. Per germline, CDR1 SGHTA and CDR2 FQGNSA. The CDR3 sequence is 13 residues long. The V end lost 1 base, the J end lost 10 bases, and 8 bases lay between the germline ends. This CDR3 reads CASSLDGGSPLHF. The CDR3 DNA reads TGTGCCAGCAGCTTAGATGGAGGGTCACCCCTCCACTTT.

V usage is TRBV30 and J usage is TRBJ2-5, with TRBD2 matching over 9 bases. V shed 4 bases and J 5 bases; nucleotides not matched to a gene: 8. Germline CDR1 is GTSNPN and CDR2 is SVGIG (reference sequence). This CDR3 is built from 14 residues. The CDR3 reads CAWNGGRAGETQYF. The CDR3 DNA is TGTGCCTGGAATGGCGGGAGGGCCGGGGAGACCCAGTACTTC.

A single count supports this clone. V is TRBV6-4 and J is TRBJ1-6; TRBD1 matches at 8 bases. J lost 8 bases, V lost 4 bases, and 1 base had no gene match. The CDR3 has 13 amino acids. The germline CDR1 and CDR2 sequences are MRHNA and SNTAGT. Here the CDR3 reads CASSADRDSPLHF. The CDR3 nucleotides read TGTGCCAGCAGTGCGGACAGGGATTCACCCCTCCACTTT.

As for this clone: The same CDR3 also results from other DNA sequences found in this sample. This rearrangement joins TRBV6-5 to TRBJ2-7, with D maybe TRBD1 (5 bases). Trimming took 6 bases from V and 3 from J, leaving 9 bases between them. Germline V gene sequence: CDR1 MNHEY, CDR2 SVGAGI. The CDR3 extends over 12 amino acids. The CDR3 DNA follows: TGTGCCAGCAGGGACACTTACTACGAGCAGTACTTC. This gives the protein CASRDTYYEQYF.

The genes are TRBV12-3 or TRBV12-4 and TRBJ2-1; no clear D. This CDR3 has 12 amino acids. The V end was cut by 3 bases, the J end by 4 bases, with 4 bases between. CDR3 bases: TGTGCCAGCAGTTTCCCTTACAATGAGCAGTTCTTC. This translates into CASSFPYNEQFF.

The rearrangement uses TRBV9 and TRBJ1-2, with TRBD1 matching over 8 bases. This CDR3 is built from 15 residues. The junction had 5 bases not matched to a gene; V was cut back by 0 bases and J by 4 bases. Germline V lookup: CDR1 SGDLS, CDR2 YYNGEE. The CDR3 reads CASSVDDRGLYGYTF. CDR3 in DNA: TGTGCCAGCAGCGTAGATGACAGGGGCCTCTATGGCTACACCTTC. Full variable domain (rest looked up from reference TRBV9 and TRBJ1-2): DSGVTQTPKHLITATGQRVTLRCSPRSGDLSVYWYQQSLDQGLQFLIQYYNGEERAKGNILERFSAQQFPDLHSELNLSSLELGDSALYFCASSVDDRGLYGYTFGSGTRLTVV.

The chain couples TRBV19 to TRBJ2-7, with TRBD1 matching over 8 bases. Germline assignment: CDR1 LNHDA and CDR2 SQIVND (reference sequence). The CDR3 loop spans 13 amino acids. The J segment lost 4 bases and the V segment lost 8 bases, leaving 7 bases of the junction unmatched. The CDR3 is CASRATGEYEQYF. CDR3 DNA: TGTGCCAGTCGAGCGACAGGGGAATACGAGCAGTACTTC.

The chain has TRBV6-1 and TRBJ2-3, with 10 bases identical to TRBD1. Germline loops: CDR1 MNHNS, CDR2 SASEGT. Germline trimming cut 4 bases from V and 3 bases from J; bases unmatched to any gene: 13. This CDR3 region has 18 residues. DNA of the CDR3: TGTGCCAGCAGTGCTGGACAGGGGGTACCCTCGGGAACAGATACGCAGTATTTT. Amino acid sequence: CASSAGQGVPSGTDTQYF.

The chain uses TRBV19 and TRBJ1-5; D not resolved. With 0 bases removed from V and 5 bases from J, the gap between germline ends came to 11 bases. The CDR3 is 15 amino acids. CDR1 and CDR2 (germline): LNHDA, SQIVND (reference sequence). CDR3 bases: TGTGCCAGTAGTATAGACCAGTCTGAATATCAGCCCCAGCATTTT. It translates to CASSIDQSEYQPQHF.

The CDR3 region has the DNA TGTGCCAGCAGCCCTAAGACTAGCGGGGGGCGCACAGATACGCAGTATTTT. Encoded protein: CASSPKTSGGRTDTQYF. The rearrangement links TRBV7-2 to TRBJ2-3; TRBD2 agrees at 13 bases. CDR1 is SGHTA, CDR2 FQGNSA, per germline. With 5 bases clipped from V and 1 base from J, the junction kept 6 bases outside the gene matches. CDR3 length: 17 residues.

This chain uses TRBV3-1 (or the pseudogene TRBV3-2) with TRBJ1-4; D remains unclear. Trimming took off 3 bases at V and 4 bases at J, with 9 bases between the two ends. Germline V gene lookup returns CDR1 LGHDT and CDR2 YNNKEL (reference sequence). The CDR3 length is 14 residues. CDR3 sequence: CASSQAPNNEKLFF. DNA of the CDR3: TGTGCCAGCAGCCAGGCACCGAATAATGAAAAACTGTTTTTT.

This clone appeared a few times. The chain couples TRBV7-2 to TRBJ2-1; the D gene is possibly TRBD2 (6 bases). V lost 5 bases and J 0 bases, leaving 14 bases between the germline ends. This CDR3 comprises 16 residues. Germline loops: CDR1 SGHTA, CDR2 FQGNSA. The CDR3 nucleotides are TGTGCCAGCAGCCGGGCCGGCGGGGTCTCCTACAATGAGCAGTTCTTC. This gives the protein CASSRAGGVSYNEQFF.